Each of the 31 T cell receptor beta chains below was sequenced from the same sample in a study of blood T cell repertoires in COVID-19. This table comes from immunoSEQ multiplex PCR, and its TCRdb copy is limited to in-frame clones, with some not included. The sample records around 170,000 clones, over 80% being singletons. The source material was peripheral blood. The receptors were sampled from a woman aged 55-75 years with acute or convalescent COVID-19.

V is TRBV5-8 and J is TRBJ1-2; 9 bases fit TRBD1. The CDR3 sequence is 13 residues long. V gave up 4 bases and J gave up 3 bases; unmatched junction bases: 1. CDR1 and CDR2 (germline): SGHTS, YDEGEE. The CDR3 DNA follows: TGTGCCAGCAGCAGGGACAGGGACTATGGCTACACCTTC. It yields the protein CASSRDRDYGYTF.

This chain connects TRBV5-6 to TRBJ2-7; 8 bases match TRBD2. V gave up 2 bases and J gave up 2 bases; unmatched junction bases: 6. The CDR3 sequence is 15 residues long. Germline assignment: CDR1 SGHDT and CDR2 YYEEEE. The CDR3 is CASSFGALAAYEQYF. CDR3 coding DNA: TGTGCCAGCAGCTTCGGGGCACTAGCGGCCTACGAGCAGTACTTC.

The rearrangement uses TRBV15 and TRBJ2-3, with 7 nucleotides matching TRBD2. The CDR3 is made up of 12 amino acids. Germline CDR1 is LNHNV and CDR2 is YYDKDF (reference sequence). Trimming took 0 bases from V and 11 from J; bases not matched to a gene: 2. The CDR3 region is CATSRDGGGQYF. CDR3 coding DNA: TGTGCCACCAGCAGAGATGGGGGGGGGCAGTATTTT.

CDR3 sequence: CASSRRQSYGYTF. CDR3 coding DNA: TGTGCCAGCAGCAGACGACAGAGCTATGGCTACACCTTC. The chain recombines TRBV7-9 with TRBJ1-2; possible D gene TRBD1, 5 bases. Between the trimmed V and J ends, which lost 5 bases and 4 bases, there was a span of 11 bases. CDR1 SEHNR and CDR2 FQNEAQ come from the germline V gene (reference sequence). The CDR3 is 13 amino acids.

The chain links TRBV5-1 to TRBJ1-2, with 10 bases matching TRBD1. Germline CDR1 is SGHRS and CDR2 is YFSETQ. CDR3 length: 14 amino acids. Trimming at V came to 3 bases and at J to 8 bases, leaving 7 bases not matched to a gene. Here the CDR3 reads CASSSTGGQRGYTF. In DNA, the CDR3 is TGCGCCAGCAGCTCGACAGGGGGCCAGCGGGGCTACACCTTC.

V and J are TRBV7-9 and TRBJ1-1; D is possibly TRBD1 (5 bases). Germline V CDR1 and CDR2: SEHNR, FQNEAQ (reference sequence). The CDR3 consists of 14 residues. Deletions cut 7 bases from V and 2 bases from J, with 14 bases between. The CDR3 DNA is TGTGCCAGCATGGGGGAGGGGTTAAACACTGAAGCTTTCTTT. This codes for CASMGEGLNTEAFF.

The rearrangement links TRBV6-5 to TRBJ2-7, with 7 bases fitting TRBD1. V was clipped by 6 bases and J by 7 bases; unmatched bases: 15. The CDR3 totals 15 residues. Per germline, CDR1 MNHEY and CDR2 SVGAGI. CDR3 protein: CASSPKLGQTYEQYF. CDR3 nucleotides: TGTGCCAGCAGCCCGAAGCTGGGACAGACATATGAGCAGTACTTC.

The chain couples TRBV7-8 to TRBJ1-1; possible D gene TRBD1, 6 bases. This CDR3 contains 15 residues. Germline assignment: CDR1 SGHVS and CDR2 FQNEAQ. V was cut by 5 bases and J by 4 bases, with 17 bases left in between. The CDR3 DNA reads as TGTGCCAGCAGCACGGCAGGGGCATATCCCACTGAAGCTTTCTTT. It specifies CASSTAGAYPTEAFF.

The chain employs TRBV7-2 and TRBJ2-7; 8 bases are a match to TRBD2. Germline V gene data show CDR1 as SGHTA and CDR2 as FQGNSA. CDR3 length: 15 amino acids. Unmatched junction bases numbered 7, after V lost 6 bases and J lost 0 bases. For the CDR3, the DNA is TGTGCCAGCAGTACCGCGGGGGGAAGCTCCTACGAGCAGTACTTC. This codes for CASSTAGGSSYEQYF.

This chain connects TRBV3-1 (or the pseudogene TRBV3-2) to TRBJ2-1; TRBD2 agrees at 13 bases. This CDR3 is 18 amino acids long. With V trimmed by 3 bases and J by 2 bases, 7 bases remained unmatched. Germline-derived CDR1 and CDR2 are LGHDT and YNNKEL (reference sequence). CDR3 loop: CASSHWTSGGTTYNEQFF. The CDR3 nucleotides read TGTGCCAGCAGCCACTGGACTAGCGGGGGTACTACCTACAATGAGCAGTTCTTC.

This chain uses TRBV5-4 with TRBJ1-6; D not certain. From germline, CDR1 is SGHNT and CDR2 YYREEE (reference sequence). The V gene lost 4 bases and the J gene lost 7 bases, with 6 bases spanning the gap. The CDR3 sequence is 12 residues long. CDR3 in amino acids: CASSRENSPLHF. The CDR3 region has the DNA TGTGCCAGCAGCAGAGAGAATTCACCCCTCCACTTT.

This clone showed up just a few times. This chain links TRBV7-9 with TRBJ1-4; D perhaps matches TRBD1 (6 bases). Trimming shortened V by 0 bases and J by 7 bases, and 12 bases separated the two germline ends. The CDR3 length is 15 residues. Germline assignment: CDR1 SEHNR and CDR2 FQNEAQ (reference sequence). DNA for the CDR3: TGTGCCAGCAGCTTAGCCAGGGGAATGGGTGAAAAACTGTTTTTT. Encoded protein: CASSLARGMGEKLFF.

The chain has TRBV4-1 and TRBJ2-7; D remains ambiguous. Germline assignment: CDR1 MGHRA and CDR2 YSYEKL. This CDR3 region has 13 residues. Trimming pared 8 bases from V and 7 bases from J, leaving 18 bases between. Written as DNA, the CDR3 is TGCGCCAGCCCCGACAAACCACCTCGGGAGCAGTACTTC. This sequence encodes CASPDKPPREQYF.

The V gene is TRBV5-1, the J gene TRBJ2-2; 9 bases fit TRBD1. Germline V gene data show CDR1 as SGHRS and CDR2 as YFSETQ. V lost 3 bases, J lost 5 bases, and 5 bases stayed unmatched. This CDR3 spans 15 amino acids. The CDR3 region is CASSWTGVETGELFF. The CDR3 coding sequence is TGCGCCAGCAGCTGGACAGGGGTAGAGACCGGGGAGCTGTTTTTT.

CDR3 in amino acids: CASSEDRDTEAFF. The CDR3 bases are TGTGCCAGCAGTGAAGACAGGGACACTGAAGCTTTCTTT. This chain joins TRBV6-1 and TRBJ1-1; TRBD1 is a possible D gene (6 bases). Germline V gives CDR1 MNHNS, CDR2 SASEGT. There are 13 residues in the CDR3. V was pared by 1 base and J by 3 bases, with 6 bases between.

This clone was counted between two and nine times. The V call is TRBV7-6, the J call TRBJ2-1, with 7 bases aligning to TRBD2. The V gene's germline CDR1 is SGHVS and CDR2 FNYEAQ. The CDR3 runs 15 residues. V dropped 5 bases and J dropped 5; count of bases not matched to a gene: 9. The DNA for the CDR3 is TGTGCCAGCAGCCCAGCGCCGGGGGGAGACAATGAGCAGTTCTTC. This sequence encodes CASSPAPGGDNEQFF.

With regard to this clone: The germline gene is not matched at one end of the junction; a read error may be the cause. The CDR3: CASSLLTSTDTQYF. CDR3 coding DNA: TGCGCCAGCAGCTTGCTGACTAGCACGGATACGCAGTATTTT. This chain uses TRBV5-1 with TRBJ2-3, with 7 bases that match TRBD2. This CDR3 comprises 14 residues. The germline V gene encodes CDR1 SGHRS and CDR2 YFSETQ.

In its sample, this clone was seen a few times. The chain's CDR3 is CASSIRGLSEAFF. The DNA for the CDR3 is TGCGCCAGCAGCATCAGGGGGCTTTCTGAAGCTTTCTTT. This chain joins TRBV5-1 and TRBJ1-1; 8 bases agree with TRBD1. The V and J ends lost 4 bases and 6 bases, in that order; junction bases with no gene match: 5. Germline V CDR1 and CDR2: SGHRS, YFSETQ. The length of the CDR3 is 13 residues.

This chain joins TRBV5-5 and TRBJ2-2; 13 positions agree with TRBD2. The CDR3 is made up of 15 amino acids. Germline V gene data show CDR1 as SGHKS and CDR2 as YYEKEE (reference sequence). Trimming took 3 bases from V and 9 from J; bases not matched to a gene: 5. DNA of the CDR3: TGTGCCAGCAGCTCGACTAGCGGGGGGCTCTGGGAGCTGTTTTTT. Translating gives CASSSTSGGLWELFF.

The sample holds one count of this clone. The chain links TRBV5-6 to TRBJ2-7; D is uncertain. This CDR3 is built from 11 residues. Germline V gene lookup returns CDR1 SGHDT and CDR2 YYEEEE. V was cut by 2 bases and J by 6 bases, with 6 bases left in between. The CDR3 spells CASSFTAEQYF. The CDR3 coding sequence is TGTGCCAGCAGCTTCACAGCCGAGCAGTACTTC.

The rearrangement links TRBV5-1 to TRBJ2-2; tentative D call: TRBD2 (6 bases). The germline gives CDR1 SGHRS, CDR2 YFSETQ. The CDR3 contains 15 residues. Between the trimmed V and J ends, which lost 5 bases and 5 bases, there was a span of 16 bases. In DNA form, the CDR3 reads TGCGCCAGCAGTCCAAACTCGGGGGAAACCGGGGAGCTGTTTTTT. Translated, it gives CASSPNSGETGELFF.

CDR3 amino acids: CASSQVDRGVEKLFF. The CDR3 DNA is TGTGCCAGCAGCCAGGTCGACAGGGGGGTTGAAAAACTGTTTTTT. This chain links TRBV7-9 with TRBJ1-4; 9 nucleotides align to TRBD1. V trimming: 5 bases; J trimming: 7 bases; junction bases outside the gene matches: 8. This CDR3 region has 15 residues. Germline lookup yields CDR1 SEHNR and CDR2 FQNEAQ (reference sequence).

The chain employs TRBV3-1 (or the pseudogene TRBV3-2) and TRBJ1-6, with 7 positions matching TRBD1. Unmatched junction bases numbered 2, after V lost 4 bases and J lost 2 bases. Germline lookup yields CDR1 LGHDT and CDR2 YNNKEL (reference sequence). The CDR3 sequence is 15 residues long. CDR3 sequence (DNA): TGTGCCAGCAGCCCCGGGACAGCCTATAATTCACCCCTCCACTTT. Translation gives CASSPGTAYNSPLHF.

This chain connects TRBV7-9 to TRBJ1-2; D is ambiguous. The V and J ends lost 3 bases and 8 bases respectively, with 19 bases between them. CDR3 length equals 15 residues. Germline CDR1 reads SEHNR; CDR2 reads FQNEAQ (reference sequence). DNA of the CDR3: TGTGCCAGCAGCTTCGATTTGCAGGCCCCGCCGGGCTACACCTTC. Protein product: CASSFDLQAPPGYTF.

This chain connects TRBV5-4 to TRBJ2-5, with 8 bases fitting TRBD2. V was pared by 4 bases and J by 5 bases, with 13 bases of the junction left unmatched. The CDR3 has 16 residues. CDR1 is SGHNT, CDR2 YYREEE, per germline (reference sequence). The CDR3 sequence is CASSPQTGGAVETQYF. DNA of the CDR3: TGTGCCAGCAGCCCTCAAACCGGGGGGGCCGTGGAGACCCAGTACTTC.

J is TRBJ2-4 and V is TRBV28, with 7 nucleotides matching TRBD1. The CDR3 has 14 amino acids. V trimming: 5 bases; J trimming: 2 bases; junction bases outside the gene matches: 3. Germline-derived CDR1 and CDR2 are MDHEN and SYDVKM. CDR3 in DNA: TGTGCCAGCAGTGAGACAGGGACCAAAAACATTCAGTACTTC. Translated, it gives CASSETGTKNIQYF.

J is TRBJ1-2 and V is TRBV27; tentatively, D is TRBD1 (6 bases). The germline gives CDR1 MNHEY, CDR2 SMNVEV (reference sequence). V was pared by 6 bases and J by 1 base, with 15 bases between. This CDR3 has 15 residues. The CDR3 DNA reads TGTGCCAGCAGATCCGGGGACACCTTTAACTATGGCTACACCTTC. Translation gives CASRSGDTFNYGYTF.

Worth noting for this clone: Other DNA sequences in this sample translate to the same CDR3. The chain carries TRBV19 and TRBJ2-2; D perhaps matches TRBD1 (6 bases). Deletions cut 0 bases from V and 5 bases from J, with 7 bases between. The CDR3 spans 14 residues. Germline CDR1 LNHDA, CDR2 SQIVND (reference sequence). CDR3 region: CASSIDQGTGELFF. The CDR3 DNA follows: TGTGCCAGTAGTATAGATCAGGGGACCGGGGAGCTGTTTTTT.

CDR3 in DNA: TGTGCCAGCAGTGAGGGACAGTTCTATGGCTACACCTTC. Protein sequence: CASSEGQFYGYTF. The chain uses TRBV12-3 or TRBV12-4 and TRBJ1-2, with 7 positions matching TRBD1. V shed 5 bases and J 4 bases; nucleotides not matched to a gene: 4. The length of the CDR3 is 13 residues.

The chain links TRBV5-4 to TRBJ2-1, with 7 bases matching TRBD1. The CDR3 is made up of 15 amino acids. V trimming: 5 bases; J trimming: 7 bases; junction bases outside the gene matches: 12. Germline V gives CDR1 SGHNT, CDR2 YYREEE (reference sequence). CDR3 region: CASSFGQERMNEQFF. The CDR3 DNA is TGTGCCAGCAGTTTTGGACAGGAGCGAATGAATGAGCAGTTCTTC.

The chain joins TRBV7-2 to TRBJ2-7, with 11 bases that match TRBD1. Germline V gives CDR1 SGHTA, CDR2 FQGNSA. V dropped 3 bases and J dropped 2; count of bases not matched to a gene: 0. This CDR3 spans 14 amino acids. The CDR3 here is CASSLGQGAYEQYF. CDR3 coding DNA: TGTGCCAGCAGCTTGGGACAGGGGGCCTACGAGCAGTACTTC.